Below, 7 T cell receptor beta chains from the same sample are listed, as sequenced in a study of memory CD4+ T cells and cytomegalovirus serostatus. TCRdb's copy holds only in-frame clones and misses some; the assay was immunoSEQ multiplex PCR. The sample records about 27,000 clones, around 72% being singletons. Single viable CD3+CD4+CD8-CD45RO+ cells were sorted as the memory CD4+ T cells. The sample comprised memory CD4+ T cells from blood. These receptors originate from an adult in good health and CMV-seronegative.

This clone was counted a few times. The chain combines TRBV29-1 with TRBJ2-7; no reliable D call. From germline, CDR1 is SQVTM and CDR2 ANQGSEA. The V gene lost 4 bases and the J gene lost 0 bases, with 10 bases spanning the gap. This CDR3 has 13 residues. The CDR3 DNA reads as TGCAGCGTTGTCAATGCAGACTCCTACGAGCAGTACTTC. It encodes CSVVNADSYEQYF.

As DNA, the CDR3 is TGTGCCAGCAACCCCCGGGTAGAGGGACAGGGACCCTTGAAGCAGTACTTC. Encoded protein: CASNPRVEGQGPLKQYF. The J gene is TRBJ2-7, the V gene TRBV7-9; 9 nucleotides match TRBD1. The V gene's germline CDR1 is SEHNR and CDR2 FQNEAQ (reference sequence). The ends lost 7 bases at V and 8 bases at J; junction bases unmatched: 21. The CDR3 is 17 amino acids.

The chain is built from TRBV30 and TRBJ2-4, with 11 bases fitting TRBD2. This CDR3 region has 17 residues. Trimming at V came to 2 bases and at J to 7 bases, leaving 13 bases not matched to a gene. Germline V lookup: CDR1 GTSNPN, CDR2 SVGIG (reference sequence). The CDR3 is CAWSRSSGGLGGNIQYF. CDR3 DNA sequence: TGTGCCTGGAGTCGGTCTAGCGGGGGGCTAGGGGGGAACATTCAGTACTTC.

This chain links TRBV13 with TRBJ1-2; D ambiguous. Looked up from germline, CDR1 is PRHDT and CDR2 is FYEKMQ (reference sequence). Trimming stripped 4 bases from V and 5 bases from J, with 8 bases between. The CDR3 runs to 12 residues. CDR3 in amino acids: CASSSGAYGYTF. Written as DNA, the CDR3 is TGTGCCAGCAGCTCAGGAGCATATGGCTACACCTTC.

This chain uses TRBV5-1 with TRBJ1-1; TRBD1 agrees at 7 bases. The CDR3 totals 11 residues. Germline CDR1 and CDR2: SGHRS and YFSETQ. J lost 8 bases, V lost 7 bases, and 5 bases had no gene match. CDR3 amino acids: CASRGGMEAFF. CDR3 nucleotide sequence: TGCGCCAGCCGAGGGGGCATGGAAGCTTTCTTT.

A single count supports this clone. This sequence joins TRBV6-6 and TRBJ2-7; D assignment may be TRBD1 or TRBD2 (5 bases each). CDR1 and CDR2 (germline): MNHNY, SVGAGI (reference sequence). Trimming pared 5 bases from V and 1 base from J, leaving 12 bases between. This CDR3 region has 14 residues. The CDR3 protein is CASSRRDLSYEQYF. CDR3 sequence (DNA): TGTGCCAGCAGTAGAAGGGACCTTTCCTACGAGCAGTACTTC.

This clone has a single count. This rearrangement joins TRBV10-3 to TRBJ2-7, with a tentative D call TRBD2 (5 bases). Deletions cut 0 bases from V and 6 bases from J, with 15 bases between. The CDR3 is 15 residues long. The germline gives CDR1 ENHRY, CDR2 SYGVKD. The CDR3 coding sequence is TGTGCCATCAGTGAGTCGCCGGAGGCCCACCGCGAGCAGTACTTC. It specifies CAISESPEAHREQYF.